The source of this T cell receptor (beta chain) is a study of regulatory T cells in long-lasting Graves disease (dated by TCRdb to the early 2020s). With regard to the full study: Newly diagnosed Graves' disease patients had taken antithyroid drugs for less than 3 months. TCR sequencing covered about 13 persistent and roughly 20 newly diagnosed Graves' disease patients, some 33 samples in total. This study used TCR sequencing and RNA sequencing of peripheral blood to compare persistent Graves' disease patients against newly diagnosed Graves' disease patients. The study took place in China and was registered as a clinical trial. General study outcomes and caveats: Patients with persistent disease shared more public clonotypes (around 2,700) than newly diagnosed patients did (more than 900). The study examined only peripheral blood because the primary lesion, thyroid tissue, could not be accessed. Compared with newly diagnosed patients, patients with persistent Graves' disease had lower TCR Shannon entropy and fewer highly expanded clones, which suggests clonal expansion. The authors noted that the small sample size was a limitation that may lower accuracy. Preferential use of TRBV28, TRBJ1-2 and TRBJ2-5 was observed in persistent disease, whereas TRBV20-1 and TRBJ2-1 were favored in newly diagnosed disease. Sequencing and analysis were limited to the TCR beta chain.

The library was generated by multiplex PCR. Sequencing was carried out with an Illumina HiSeq 4000. iRepertoire HTBI primers and Arm-PCR amplification of CDR3 regions were used to construct TCR beta libraries. Gel purification was performed on PCR products prior to sequencing. In the authors' own workflow: Across samples, 60 to 70 TRBV and 13 to 15 TRBJ segments were identified and used for gene usage analysis of CDR3 amino acid clonotypes. Filtered high-quality paired reads were merged into contigs using COPE and FqMerger. BLAST was used to align contigs to IMGT TRBV, TRBD and TRBJ reference genes, with CDR3 defined following IMGT. Any clonotype with a frequency above 0.1% was classified as a highly expanded clone. Repertoire diversity was measured by Shannon entropy, and V-J evenness by the Gini coefficient. Public clonotypes were defined as clonotypes shared by more than one individual. TCRdb applied fastp at Q25 and MiXCR to the public reads, then kept only in-frame beta chains. Entries that share a CDR3 protein sequence are merged under the most common genes and DNA. TCRdb, not the original authors, processed these V and J calls. Present in this sample are 450,000 to 500,000 distinct CDR3 sequences, about a sixth of which were seen just once. Roughly an eighth of the sample belongs to the ten largest clones.

The time point label of this sample denotes: newly diagnosed GD, antithyroid drugs for less than 3 months. RNA was extracted from PBMCs in TRIzol for both TCR sequencing and RNA sequencing. Graves' disease was diagnosed according to American Thyroid Association guidelines. Recruitment of patients was carried out at an endocrinology department in Xi'an, China. Each patient gave about 10 milliliters of peripheral blood, collected in an EDTA anticoagulant tube. PBMCs were isolated by Ficoll Paque Plus density gradient separation without further T cell sorting. An Agilent 2100 Bioanalyzer and agarose gel were used to assess RNA quality, and a NanoDrop 2000 was used to measure RNA concentration. Ten or more counts support this clonotype. The antigen it binds to is not known. No much larger clone is present one base from it, and per-base qualities are unavailable. The V end loses 4 bases and the J end loses 6 bases, and a stretch of 7 bases separates them. Per the germline V gene, MDHEN is the CDR1 and SYDVKM is the CDR2. The CDR3 runs 12 amino acids, cysteine and phenylalanine included. The entry retains the CDR3 DNA only, 36 bases that are in frame from base 1.

These data were also reused for a study on T cells in Graves' hyperthyroidism and ophthalmopathy. According to the second study: A patient counted as having stable Graves' hyperthyroidism if no progression to ophthalmopathy occurred over 18 months of follow-up. Hyperthyroidism patients were newly diagnosed, with disease duration under 2 months, and aged 18 to 65 years. Any patient with an uncontrolled infection, another autoimmune disease, pregnancy or lactation was excluded. Diagnoses relied on clinical symptoms, serum thyroxine and TRAb, thyroid ultrasound and orbital computed tomography. A first-round RT-PCR of the TCR CDR3 used the HTBI primer set with the Qiagen OneStep RT-PCR kit. Most expanded thyroid clonotypes (frequency above 0.001) were also found in blood, which suggests that blood repertoires may mirror thyroid immune responses. A model built on a 13 V-J signature distinguished ophthalmopathy from stable hyperthyroidism, reaching around 87% sensitivity and approximately 83% specificity in cross-validation and 80%/75% in testing. In validation, progression to ophthalmopathy was predicted by the model with nearly 71% sensitivity and approximately 78% specificity, a median of approximately 6.5 months before onset. To identify distinguishing TCR V-J signatures, a discovery cohort of about a hundred patients was used, comprising 40 to 45 with Graves' ophthalmopathy and some 60 with stable Graves' hyperthyroidism. Prospective prediction of ophthalmopathy was tested in an independent validation cohort consisting of roughly 19 hyperthyroidism patients and 15 to 17 patients who later progressed to ophthalmopathy. For training and testing, the 100 or so patients in the discovery cohort were randomly divided in a 7:3 ratio. In addition, the study compared T-cell repertoires in thyroid tissue and in blood from six Graves' hyperthyroidism patients. After blood sampling, hyperthyroidism patients were treated with methimazole at a starting dose of 30 mg daily, and ophthalmopathy patients were treated with high-dose intravenous methylprednisolone. Libraries were constructed in a second round of multiplex PCR, after which size selection and purification were performed. The libraries were sequenced on an Illumina HiSeq2000 using paired-end 100 bp reads. SOAPnuke was used to process the raw data, throwing out any read that contained adapters or uncalled bases, had a mean Phred below 15, or lacked an exact constant-primer or identifier match. High-quality paired reads were merged with COPE v1.2.5, and unique nucleotide sequences were defined as clonotypes. Clonotypes were aligned to IMGT TRBV, TRBD and TRBJ reference segments using MiTCR v1.1. Only V-J combinations with frequency above 0.0001, covering 99% to 99.2% of repertoires, were analysed. The TCS score was defined as F50 (clonal expansion) divided by E x V (chaos), with BLOSUM62-based TCRdist calculated between CDR3 peptides within each V-J. Welch's t-statistics and random forest reduced approximately 520 V-J features to 13, which were used in a naive Bayes classifier (R e1071). No statistical method was used to fix the sample size in advance, and group allocation was not hidden from the investigators. TCR Vbeta CDR3 sequencing of 140 or so peripheral blood samples (roughly 43 ophthalmopathy, over 70 hyperthyroidism and roughly 17 progressor patients) is reported in the paper.

Sequenced here: peripheral blood mononuclear cells (PBMCs), sampled at new diagnosis, from a patient treated with antithyroid drugs. The clonotype comes from a man aged 40-55 years with Graves disease. Donor details come from another sample of the same person, matched by shared clones. The chain joins TRBV28 to TRBJ1-5; TRBD1 might be the D gene, on 6 matching bases. The CDR3 sequence is CASSSGVQPQHF. The sequenced DNA is TGTGCCAGCAGTTCAGGGGTTCAGCCCCAGCATTTT. Joined to the reference TRBV28 and TRBJ1-5 proteins, this CDR3 gives the full variable domain: DVKVTQSSRYLVKRTGEKVFLECVQDMDHENMFWYRQDPGLGLRLIYFSYDVKMKEKGDIPEGYSVSREKKERFSLILESASTNQTSMYLCASSSGVQPQHFGDGTRLSIL.